The 15 T cell receptor beta chains below all came from one sample that was sequenced in a study of T-cell reconstitution after alpha-beta-depleted transplantation in children. Unique molecular identifiers were incorporated during preparation of the TCRbeta library. TCRdb ran MiXCR on the PCR reads and lists one entry per CDR3 protein. The sample includes roughly 100,000 distinct CDR3 sequences, approximately 6% of them seen just once. This sample comprised PBMCs, mostly from graft donor cells, obtained 60 days after TCRalphabeta/CD19-depleted stem cell transplant. Receptors originate from a female patient between 2 and 10 years old who had a stem cell transplant for Fanconi anemia, so the T cells may come from the graft donor.

The genes are TRBV6-5 and TRBJ1-5; 11 bases align to TRBD1. Germline CDR1 reads MNHEY; CDR2 reads SVGAGI. This CDR3 has 15 residues. J was trimmed by 4 bases and V by 2 bases; bases with no gene match: 1. CDR3 in DNA: TGTGCCAGCAGTTACGGGGACAGGGGGAATCAGCCCCAGCATTTT. Protein: CASSYGDRGNQPQHF.

The genes are TRBV7-9 and TRBJ2-3; no firm D call. CDR3 length: 16 residues. CDR1 and CDR2 from the germline V gene are SEHNR and FQNEAQ (reference sequence). Deletions cut 3 bases from V and 0 bases from J, with 13 bases between. The DNA of the CDR3 is TGTGCCAGCAGCTTTTGGCGCGGAATAAGCACAGATACGCAGTATTTT. Translating it yields CASSFWRGISTDTQYF.

This clonotype showed up many times. The gene calls are TRBV6-1 and TRBJ2-1; 8 positions match TRBD2. Trimming cost V 6 bases and J 1 base; bases outside gene matches: 8. Per the germline V gene, CDR1 is MNHNS and CDR2 is SASEGT. The CDR3 sequence is 16 residues long. CDR3 protein: CASRGLAGPSYNEQFF. The DNA for the CDR3 is TGTGCCAGCAGGGGTTTAGCGGGACCTTCCTACAATGAGCAGTTCTTC.

This clonotype has a count of ten or more. The CDR3 loop reads CASSWEGWSEQYF. For the CDR3, the DNA is TGTGCCAGCAGTTGGGAGGGCTGGAGCGAGCAGTACTTC. The chain recombines TRBV13 with TRBJ2-7; the match to TRBD2 covers 7 bases. J lost 6 bases, V lost 6 bases, and 8 bases had no gene match. The CDR3 consists of 13 residues. Germline V gene lookup returns CDR1 PRHDT and CDR2 FYEKMQ (reference sequence). The variable domain in full, with the rest retrieved from reference TRBV13 and TRBJ2-7, is AAGVIQSPRHLIKEKRETATLKCYPIPRHDTVYWYQQGPGQDPQFLISFYEKMQSDKGSIPDRFSAQQFSDYHSELNMSSLELGDSALYFCASSWEGWSEQYFGPGTRLTVT.

This clonotype was counted at least ten times. V gene TRBV7-9 combines with J gene TRBJ2-3; no reliable D call. CDR3 length: 12 amino acids. Germline CDR1 SEHNR, CDR2 FQNEAQ (reference sequence). Trimming cost V 4 bases and J 2 bases, with 4 bases left between them. In DNA form, the CDR3 reads TGTGCCAGCAGCTCGGCCACAGATACGCAGTATTTT. This codes for CASSSATDTQYF. Using reference TRBV7-9 and TRBJ2-3 for the parts outside the CDR3, the full variable domain is DTGVSQNPRHKITKRGQNVTFRCDPISEHNRLYWYRQTLGQGPEFLTYFQNEAQLEKSRLLSDRFSAERPKGSFSTLEIQRTEQGDSAMYLCASSSATDTQYFGPGTRLTVL.

This rearrangement joins TRBV2 to TRBJ2-3; 10 nucleotides match TRBD2. From germline, CDR1 is SNHLY and CDR2 FYNNEI. V was pared by 0 bases and J by 7 bases, with 7 bases of the junction left unmatched. This CDR3 region has 16 residues. The CDR3 nucleotides are TGTGCCAGCAGTGAAGCGCTCGGACTAGCGGTTTATACGCAGTATTTT. Translation: CASSEALGLAVYTQYF.

This clonotype was detected many times. The CDR3 region is CSVGTSGSSTQYF. The CDR3 DNA reads TGCAGCGTTGGGACTAGCGGGAGCTCTACGCAGTATTTT. This chain links TRBV29-1 with TRBJ2-3; TRBD2 matches at 13 bases. The CDR3 loop spans 13 amino acids. The V gene end was trimmed by 4 bases and the J gene end by 8 bases; junction bases not matched to a gene: 3. The germline V gene has CDR1 SQVTM and CDR2 ANQGSEA.

This clonotype was detected only a few times. The V call is TRBV12-3 or TRBV12-4, the J call TRBJ1-2; TRBD1 matches 8 bases. J was trimmed by 4 bases and V by 8 bases; bases with no gene match: 12. This CDR3 is 15 amino acids long. The CDR3 loop is CASGQRRGPPYGYTF. The CDR3 DNA follows: TGTGCCAGCGGGCAGCGCAGGGGGCCCCCCTATGGCTACACCTTC.

This clonotype has just a few counts. The V and J genes are TRBV12-3 or TRBV12-4 and TRBJ2-1; maybe TRBD1 (6 bases). The CDR3 covers 18 residues. Trimming left V 1 base short and J 1 base short, with 17 bases between. The CDR3 bases are TGTGCCAGCAGTTTAGTGCGGACAGCTCAGGCGTCCTACAATGAGCAGTTCTTC. It is translated as CASSLVRTAQASYNEQFF.

This clonotype was counted many times. The chain uses TRBV9 and TRBJ2-7; a possible D gene is TRBD2 (5 bases). This CDR3 comprises 12 residues. Germline loops: CDR1 SGDLS, CDR2 YYNGEE. V dropped 4 bases and J dropped 6 bases, with 11 bases sitting between them. CDR3 residues: CASSPEGSEQYF. The CDR3 DNA follows: TGTGCCAGCAGCCCGGAAGGGAGCGAGCAGTACTTC.

The chain employs TRBV12-5 and TRBJ2-1; 10 bases line up with TRBD2. The germline V gene encodes CDR1 LGHNT and CDR2 FRNRAP. The CDR3 consists of 16 residues. V was clipped by 2 bases and J by 6 bases; unmatched bases: 7. The CDR3 region has the DNA TGTGCTAGTGGTTTGATAACTAGCGGGGTACCCAATGAGCAGTTCTTC. Protein: CASGLITSGVPNEQFF.

This clonotype appeared a few times. This chain joins TRBV5-1 and TRBJ1-3; D remains unclear. The germline V gene has CDR1 SGHRS and CDR2 YFSETQ. The CDR3 spans 15 residues. The V and J ends lost 4 bases and 0 bases respectively, with 11 bases between them. The CDR3, as DNA: TGCGCCAGCAGCCCGGACCCACGCTCTGGAAACACCATATATTTT. It translates to CASSPDPRSGNTIYF.

The chain has TRBV5-1 and TRBJ2-1, with 15 bases that match TRBD2. The CDR3 sequence is 18 residues long. Germline V gives CDR1 SGHRS, CDR2 YFSETQ. V shed 0 bases and J 7 bases; nucleotides not matched to a gene: 8. As DNA, the CDR3 is TGCGCCAGCAGCTTGGCCGGGACTAGCGGGAGGATAGGTAATGAGCAGTTCTTC. Translated, it gives CASSLAGTSGRIGNEQFF.

This clonotype has ten or more counts. This sequence joins TRBV12-3 or TRBV12-4 and TRBJ2-5, with no clear D. V was cut by 3 bases and J by 1 base, with 6 bases left in between. The CDR3 runs to 13 residues. CDR3 bases: TGTGCCAGCAGTTTTAAGTCCCAAGAGACCCAGTACTTC. As protein: CASSFKSQETQYF.

This clonotype was seen a few times. The V call is TRBV6-4, the J call TRBJ1-5; D is undetermined. With 0 bases removed from V and 0 bases from J, the gap between germline ends came to 12 bases. There are 17 residues in the CDR3. The germline V gene encodes CDR1 MRHNA and CDR2 SNTAGT. CDR3 sequence (DNA): TGTGCCAGCAGTGACTCCGGCCCTCTCTATAGCAATCAGCCCCAGCATTTT. It specifies CASSDSGPLYSNQPQHF.